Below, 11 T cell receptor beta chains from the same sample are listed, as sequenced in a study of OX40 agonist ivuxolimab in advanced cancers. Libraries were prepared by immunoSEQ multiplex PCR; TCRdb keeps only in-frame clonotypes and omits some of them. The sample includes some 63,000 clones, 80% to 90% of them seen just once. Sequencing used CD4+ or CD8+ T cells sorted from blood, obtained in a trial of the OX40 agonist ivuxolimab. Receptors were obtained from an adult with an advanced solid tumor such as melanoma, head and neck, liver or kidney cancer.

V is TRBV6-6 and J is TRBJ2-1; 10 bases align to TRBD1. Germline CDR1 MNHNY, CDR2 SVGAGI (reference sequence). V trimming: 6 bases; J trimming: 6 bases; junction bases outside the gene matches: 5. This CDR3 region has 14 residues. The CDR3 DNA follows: TGTGCCAGCAGCCCCGGGACAGGGGTCAATGAGCAGTTCTTC. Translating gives CASSPGTGVNEQFF.

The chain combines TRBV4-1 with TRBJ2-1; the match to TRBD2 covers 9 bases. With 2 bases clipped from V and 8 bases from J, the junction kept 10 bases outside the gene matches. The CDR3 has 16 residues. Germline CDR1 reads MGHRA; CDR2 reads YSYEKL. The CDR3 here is CASSQPQGSGGDEQFF. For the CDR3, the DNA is TGCGCCAGCAGCCAACCCCAAGGTAGCGGGGGAGATGAGCAGTTCTTC.

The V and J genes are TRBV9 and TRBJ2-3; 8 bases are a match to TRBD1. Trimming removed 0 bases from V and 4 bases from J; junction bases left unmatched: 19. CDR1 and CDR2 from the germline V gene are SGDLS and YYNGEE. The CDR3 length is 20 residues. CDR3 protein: CASSVATGGSPGGGPDTQYF. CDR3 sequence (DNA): TGTGCCAGCAGCGTAGCTACAGGGGGATCTCCTGGTGGGGGTCCAGATACGCAGTATTTT.

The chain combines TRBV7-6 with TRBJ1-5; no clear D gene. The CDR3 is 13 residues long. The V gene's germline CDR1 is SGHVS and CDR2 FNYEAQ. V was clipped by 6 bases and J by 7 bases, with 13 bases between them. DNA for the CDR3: TGTGCCAGCAGTGGAACGAGAGACCAGCCCCAGCATTTT. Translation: CASSGTRDQPQHF.

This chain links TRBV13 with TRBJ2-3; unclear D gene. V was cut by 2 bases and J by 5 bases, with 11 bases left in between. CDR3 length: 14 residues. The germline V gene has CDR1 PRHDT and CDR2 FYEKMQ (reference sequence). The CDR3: CASSLFPNEDTQYF. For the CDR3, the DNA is TGTGCCAGCAGCTTATTCCCGAACGAAGATACGCAGTATTTT. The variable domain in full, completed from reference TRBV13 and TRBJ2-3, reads AAGVIQSPRHLIKEKRETATLKCYPIPRHDTVYWYQQGPGQDPQFLISFYEKMQSDKGSIPDRFSAQQFSDYHSELNMSSLELGDSALYFCASSLFPNEDTQYFGPGTRLTVL.

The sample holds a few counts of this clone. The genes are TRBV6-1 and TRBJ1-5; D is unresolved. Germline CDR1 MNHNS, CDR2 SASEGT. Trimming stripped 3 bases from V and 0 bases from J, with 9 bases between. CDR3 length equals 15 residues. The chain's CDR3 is CASSEGVYSNQPQHF. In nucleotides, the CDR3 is TGTGCCAGCAGTGAGGGTGTTTATAGCAATCAGCCCCAGCATTTT.

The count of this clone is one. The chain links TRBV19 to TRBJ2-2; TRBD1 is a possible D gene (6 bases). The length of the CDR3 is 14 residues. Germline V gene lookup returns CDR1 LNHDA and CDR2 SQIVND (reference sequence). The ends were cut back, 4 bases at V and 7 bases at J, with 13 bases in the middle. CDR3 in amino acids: CASSTRGRGGELFF. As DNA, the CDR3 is TGTGCCAGTAGTACGAGGGGGAGAGGCGGGGAGCTGTTTTTT.

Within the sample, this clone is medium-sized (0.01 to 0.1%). CDR3 in DNA: TGTGCCAGCAGCTTAGAGAGACAGGGGCGAGGGTTACGTTTCGGCGAGCAGTACTTC. Encoded protein: CASSLERQGRGLRFGEQYF. This chain connects TRBV11-3 to TRBJ2-7, with 8 nucleotides matching TRBD1. This CDR3 region has 19 residues. Germline values: CDR1 SGHNT, CDR2 YENEEA. J lost 6 bases, V lost 0 bases, and 19 bases had no gene match.

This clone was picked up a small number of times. The CDR3 loop is CASSQFSGSSYEQYF. Here the CDR3 DNA reads TGTGCCAGCAGCCAATTTAGCGGAAGCTCCTACGAGCAGTACTTC. The rearrangement links TRBV4-2 to TRBJ2-7, with a tentative D call TRBD2 (6 bases). Looked up from germline, CDR1 is LGHNA and CDR2 is YNFKEQ. V lost 2 bases, J lost 0 bases, and 11 bases lay in between. The CDR3 consists of 15 residues.

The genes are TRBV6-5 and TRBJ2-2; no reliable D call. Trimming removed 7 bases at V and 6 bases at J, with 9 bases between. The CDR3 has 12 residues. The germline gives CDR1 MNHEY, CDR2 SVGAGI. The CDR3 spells CASTHRAGELFF. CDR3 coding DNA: TGTGCCAGCACCCACCGCGCCGGGGAGCTGTTTTTT.

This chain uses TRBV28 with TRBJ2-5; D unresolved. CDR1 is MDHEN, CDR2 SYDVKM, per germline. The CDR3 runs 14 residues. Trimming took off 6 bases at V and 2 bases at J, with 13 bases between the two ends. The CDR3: CASRRVGRQETQYF. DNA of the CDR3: TGTGCCAGCAGGAGAGTAGGTCGGCAAGAGACCCAGTACTTC.